These T cell receptor beta chains were read from a single sample in a study of response to subunit inactivated influenza vaccine. TCRdb processed the RT-PCR reads anew with MiXCR; each CDR3 protein has one entry. The data contain over 150,000 distinct CDR3 sequences, around 9% of them seen just once; the ten biggest clones take up approximately 11%. Sequencing used non-naive T cells sorted from PBMCs, obtained on the day of vaccination. The receptors were sampled from a man aged 45-60 years who received an inactivated influenza vaccine. The CDR3 runs from the conserved cysteine through the conserved F or W. D genes are given only for firm matches. A row's size may be missing; if present it is once, few, many or a size class.

>TRBV6-1|TRBD1|TRBJ1-1|.
TGTGCCAGCAAACGCCGGGACAGGGGGGACACTGAAGCTTTCTTT
CASKRRDRGDTEAFF
>TRBV4-3|TRBD2|TRBJ2-2|few
TGCGCCAGCAGCCAGGGTAGCGGGGGGAGGTACACCGGGGAGCTGTTTTTT
CASSQGSGGRYTGELFF
>TRBV5-4|.|TRBJ1-2|many
TGTGCCAGCAGCTTTCTCTCACAGCCCCTAAAGGGCTACACCTTC
CASSFLSQPLKGYTF
>TRBV3-1|.|TRBJ1-5|many
TGTGCCAGCAGCCAACGAGACAGCTCTCAGCCCCAGCATTTT
CASSQRDSSQPQHF
>TRBV11-3|TRBD2|TRBJ2-2|few
TGTGCCAGCGGAGCGGGACGGGGCACCGGGGAGCTGTTTTTT
CASGAGRGTGELFF
>TRBV12-3/TRBV12-4|.|TRBJ2-1|.
TGTGCCAGCAAGCGTAGCTCCTACAATGAGCAGTTCTTC
CASKRSSYNEQFF
>TRBV12-3/TRBV12-4|.|TRBJ1-5|.
TGTGCCAGCAGTTTTACCGGGCAGGGCAATCAGCCCCAGCATTTT
CASSFTGQGNQPQHF
>TRBV5-1|TRBD2|TRBJ2-5|few
TGCGCCAGCAGCTTGGTTCCTAGCGGGGTTGAGACCCAGTACTTC
CASSLVPSGVETQYF
>TRBV7-9|TRBD1|TRBJ2-1|.
TGTGCCAGCAGCGCGGGACAGGGGGTAAAGAATGAGCAGTTCTTC
CASSAGQGVKNEQFF
>TRBV7-9|TRBD2|TRBJ2-7|.
TGTGCCAGCAGCTTTCTCTCACGAGCGGGGCTACATCTGGAGCAGTACTTC
CASSFLSRAGLHLEQYF
>TRBV6-1|.|TRBJ2-6|.
TGTGCCAGCAGGCAACCAGGTGCTGGGGCCAACGTCCTGACTTTC
CASRQPGAGANVLTF
>TRBV5-4|TRBD2|TRBJ2-2|few
TGTGCCAGCAGCCAGTCTGGGAGGGCCGCCGGGGAGCTGTTTTTT
CASSQSGRAAGELFF
>TRBV11-3|.|TRBJ2-3|few
TGTGCCAGCAAAGGGGGACTCCCCACAGATACGCAGTATTTT
CASKGGLPTDTQYF
>TRBV9|.|TRBJ2-5|few
TGTGCCAGCAGCGTAGGGGCAGGGAACCAAGAGACCCAGTACTTC
CASSVGAGNQETQYF
>TRBV20-1|TRBD1|TRBJ1-4|.
TGCAGTGGGACGCCAGGGGGGCGCGGCGAAAAACTGTTTTTT
CSGTPGGRGEKLFF
>TRBV28|TRBD2|TRBJ2-7|few
TGTGCCAGCAGTTATGCGGGGACTAGCGGAGTCCCCTCCTACGAGCAGTACTTC
CASSYAGTSGVPSYEQYF
>TRBV6-2/TRBV6-3|TRBD1|TRBJ2-2|.
TGTGCCAGCAGTTACCGGACAGGCGTCACCGGGGAGCTGTTTTTT
CASSYRTGVTGELFF
>TRBV6-2/TRBV6-3|.|TRBJ2-7|few
TGTGCCAGCACCACAGACAGAGAGATTCCCTACGAGCAGTACTTC
CASTTDREIPYEQYF